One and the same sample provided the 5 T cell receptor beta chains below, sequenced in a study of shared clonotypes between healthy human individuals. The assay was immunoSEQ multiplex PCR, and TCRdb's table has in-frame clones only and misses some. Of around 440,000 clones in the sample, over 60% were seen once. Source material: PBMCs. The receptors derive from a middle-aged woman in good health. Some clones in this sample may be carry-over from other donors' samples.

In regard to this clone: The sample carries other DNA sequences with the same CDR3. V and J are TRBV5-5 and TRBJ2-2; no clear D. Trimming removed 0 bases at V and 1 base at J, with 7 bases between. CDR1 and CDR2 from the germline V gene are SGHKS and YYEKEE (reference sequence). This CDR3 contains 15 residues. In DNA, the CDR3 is TGTGCCAGCAGCTTGGGACCCCTGAACACCGGGGAGCTGTTTTTT. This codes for CASSLGPLNTGELFF.

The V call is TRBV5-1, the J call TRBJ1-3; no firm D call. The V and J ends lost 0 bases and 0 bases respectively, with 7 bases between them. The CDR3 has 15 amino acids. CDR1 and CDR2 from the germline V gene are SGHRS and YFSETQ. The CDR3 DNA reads TGCGCCAGCAGCTTGGCCAGTGGCTCTGGAAACACCATATATTTT. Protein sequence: CASSLASGSGNTIYF.

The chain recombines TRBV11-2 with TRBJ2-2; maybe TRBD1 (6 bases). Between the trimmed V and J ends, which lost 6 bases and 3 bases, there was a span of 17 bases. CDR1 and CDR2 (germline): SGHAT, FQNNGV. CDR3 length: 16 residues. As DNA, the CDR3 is TGTGCCAGCAGTCCTCAGGGGCGGGCGGACACCGGGGAGCTGTTTTTT. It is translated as CASSPQGRADTGELFF.

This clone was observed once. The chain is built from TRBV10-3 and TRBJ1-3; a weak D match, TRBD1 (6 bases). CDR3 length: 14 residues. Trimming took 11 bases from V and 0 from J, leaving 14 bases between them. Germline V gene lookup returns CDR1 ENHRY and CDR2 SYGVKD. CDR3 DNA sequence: TGTGCCGTACAGGGCCTAAGCTCTGGAAACACCATATATTTT. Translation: CAVQGLSSGNTIYF.

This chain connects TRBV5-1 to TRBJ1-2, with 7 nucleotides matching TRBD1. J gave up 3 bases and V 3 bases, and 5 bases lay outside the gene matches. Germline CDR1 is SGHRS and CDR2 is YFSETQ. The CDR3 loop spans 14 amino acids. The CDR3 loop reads CASSWITGDYGYTF. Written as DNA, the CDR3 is TGCGCCAGCAGCTGGATTACAGGGGACTATGGCTACACCTTC.